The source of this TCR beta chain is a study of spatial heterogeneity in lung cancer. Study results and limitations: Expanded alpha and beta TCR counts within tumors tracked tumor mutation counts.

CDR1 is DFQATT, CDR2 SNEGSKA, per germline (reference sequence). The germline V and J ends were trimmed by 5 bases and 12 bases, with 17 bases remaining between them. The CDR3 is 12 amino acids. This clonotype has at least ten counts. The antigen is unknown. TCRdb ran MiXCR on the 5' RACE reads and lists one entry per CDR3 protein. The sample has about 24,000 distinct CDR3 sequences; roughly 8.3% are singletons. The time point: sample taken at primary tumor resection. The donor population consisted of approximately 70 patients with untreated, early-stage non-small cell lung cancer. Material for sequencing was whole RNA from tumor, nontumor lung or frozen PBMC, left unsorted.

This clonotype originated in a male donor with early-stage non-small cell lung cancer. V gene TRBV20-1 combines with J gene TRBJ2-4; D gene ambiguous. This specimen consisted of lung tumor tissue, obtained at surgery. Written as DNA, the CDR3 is TGCAGTGCTCCAAACGAGCGTGGTGATCAGTACTTC. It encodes CSAPNERGDQYF.